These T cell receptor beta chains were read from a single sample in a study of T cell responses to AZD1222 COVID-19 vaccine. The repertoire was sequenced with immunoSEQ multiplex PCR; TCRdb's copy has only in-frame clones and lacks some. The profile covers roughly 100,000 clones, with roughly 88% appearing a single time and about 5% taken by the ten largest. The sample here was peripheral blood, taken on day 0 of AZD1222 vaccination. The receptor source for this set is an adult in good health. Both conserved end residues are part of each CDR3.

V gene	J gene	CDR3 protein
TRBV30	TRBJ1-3	CAWTTVGNTIYF
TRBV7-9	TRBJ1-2	CASSPPGPPVSGYTF
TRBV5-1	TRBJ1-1	CASSLVPPNTEAFF
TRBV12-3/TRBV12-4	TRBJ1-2	CASSLSGAYYTF
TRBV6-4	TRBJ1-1	CASTRLGTEAFF
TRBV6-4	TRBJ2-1	CASSDHVGDEQFF
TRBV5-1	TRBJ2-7	CASSSYRGDEQYF
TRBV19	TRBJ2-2	CASSPTAGNTGELFF
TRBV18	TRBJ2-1	CASSPLGGLHEQFF
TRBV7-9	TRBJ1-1	CASSRSGTANTEAFF
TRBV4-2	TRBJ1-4	CASSQSGQGDEKLFF
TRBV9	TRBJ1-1	CASSPRDTGANTEAFF
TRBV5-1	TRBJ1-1	CASTRRGLGTEAFF
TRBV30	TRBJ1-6	CAWSVGFSYNSPLHF
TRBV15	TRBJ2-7	CATSRPTGPPPYEQYF
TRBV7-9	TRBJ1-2	CASSLPTRYNYGYTF
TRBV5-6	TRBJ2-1	CASSLSYNEQFF
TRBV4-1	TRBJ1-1	CASSQGQGWTEAFF
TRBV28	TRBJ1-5	CAATPHSNQPQHF
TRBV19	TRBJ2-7	CASSVGQGAYEQYF
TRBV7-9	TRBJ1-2	CATGGVYGYTF
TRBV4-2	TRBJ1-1	CASSQDAGTDKAFF
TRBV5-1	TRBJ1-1	CASSPMDRVMAEAFF
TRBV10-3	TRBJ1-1	CAIRPAPMNTEAFF
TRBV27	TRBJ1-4	CASRSTNEKLFF
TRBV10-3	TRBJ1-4	CAISVYVGAGEKLFF
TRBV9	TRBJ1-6	CASSASMGNSPLHF
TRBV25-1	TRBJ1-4	CASSQKPGTGKLFF
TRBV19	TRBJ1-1	CASSKQGAGTEAFF
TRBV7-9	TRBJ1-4	CASRGNEAEKLFF
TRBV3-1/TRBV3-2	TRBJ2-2	CASSPGEWVAGELFF
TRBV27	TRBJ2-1	CASSFTGVDEQFF
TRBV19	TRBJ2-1	CASSVTYNEQFF
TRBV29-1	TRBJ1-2	CSAQGANGYTF
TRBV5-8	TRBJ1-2	CASSLGQNYGYTF